The 17 T cell receptor beta chains reported below all come from one sample, sequenced in a study of T cells after yellow fever vaccination. In TCRdb, the 5' RACE reads were re-called with MiXCR into one record per CDR3 protein. The table records about 340,000 distinct CDR3 sequences, around 12% of them present only once. The source was CD4+ T cells sorted from PBMCs, collected 15 days after the yellow fever booster vaccination. The receptors here all came from a man aged 18-30 years who received the YFV17D yellow fever vaccine.

Only a few counts were recorded for this clonotype. V usage is TRBV12-3 or TRBV12-4 and J usage is TRBJ1-1; 7 bases line up with TRBD1. This CDR3 spans 15 amino acids. J gave up 3 bases and V 6 bases, and 10 bases lay outside the gene matches. The CDR3 DNA sequence: TGTGCCAGCAGGACAGGGAGGAGGTCGTACACTGAAGCTTTCTTT. Amino acids: CASRTGRRSYTEAFF.

This clonotype was seen a handful of times. The rearrangement uses TRBV2 and TRBJ1-6, with D unclear. CDR1 SNHLY and CDR2 FYNNEI come from the germline V gene. The CDR3 covers 16 residues. V was clipped by 3 bases and J by 8 bases, with 17 bases between them. The CDR3 nucleotides are TGTGCCAGCAGTGATTTAGGCAGGCTATGGGATTCACCCCTCCACTTT. This codes for CASSDLGRLWDSPLHF.

The chain links TRBV5-6 to TRBJ1-5, with D possibly matching TRBD1 (6 bases). Trimming shortened V by 0 bases and J by 3 bases, and 10 bases separated the two germline ends. Germline lookup yields CDR1 SGHDT and CDR2 YYEEEE. This CDR3 contains 15 residues. The CDR3 bases are TGTGCCAGCAGCTTGGGAGGGGACAACAATCAGCCCCAGCATTTT. It translates to CASSLGGDNNQPQHF.

The chain couples TRBV19 to TRBJ1-4; D possibly corresponds to TRBD1 (5 bases). V was trimmed by 4 bases and J by 5 bases, leaving 11 bases between them. The germline CDR1 and CDR2 sequences are LNHDA and SQIVND (reference sequence). The CDR3 is 14 amino acids. CDR3 in DNA: TGTGCCAGTAGTAGCCACCGACAGAATGAAAAACTGTTTTTT. It codes for CASSSHRQNEKLFF.

The chain links TRBV7-9 to TRBJ1-3; D may be TRBD1 (5 bases). Per the germline V gene, CDR1 is SEHNR and CDR2 is FQNEAQ (reference sequence). The V gene lost 0 bases and the J gene lost 4 bases, with 16 bases spanning the gap. The CDR3 is 17 amino acids. CDR3 in DNA: TGTGCCAGCAGCTTAGCGTGGGGCACTCCCGCGGGAAACACCATATATTTT. Protein sequence: CASSLAWGTPAGNTIYF.

This clonotype was seen only a few times. The V call is TRBV12-3 or TRBV12-4, the J call TRBJ1-2; D gene uncertain. V gave up 2 bases and J gave up 4 bases, with 8 bases separating them. This CDR3 contains 13 residues. The CDR3: CASSLKVVYGYTF. The CDR3 coding sequence is TGTGCCAGCAGTTTAAAGGTTGTCTATGGCTACACCTTC.

This clonotype was seen a few times. The chain couples TRBV30 to TRBJ2-1; D is tentatively TRBD1 or TRBD2 (5 bases each). The CDR3 sequence is 13 residues long. Trimming stripped 4 bases from V and 3 bases from J, with 10 bases between. Germline V gives CDR1 GTSNPN, CDR2 SVGIG (reference sequence). CDR3 DNA: TGTGCCTGGATGAGGGGCAGCTACAATGAGCAGTTCTTC. Protein product: CAWMRGSYNEQFF.

This clonotype has more than one count but fewer than ten. V gene TRBV7-8 combines with J gene TRBJ2-2, with 9 positions matching TRBD2. V was clipped by 5 bases and J by 5 bases; unmatched bases: 9. This CDR3 has 16 amino acids. Germline values: CDR1 SGHVS, CDR2 FQNEAQ. CDR3 DNA: TGTGCCAGCAGCCCAGCGGGGGGCCCCTGGACCGGGGAGCTGTTTTTT. This codes for CASSPAGGPWTGELFF.

In its sample, this clonotype was seen many times. V gene TRBV12-3 or TRBV12-4 combines with J gene TRBJ2-7, with D maybe TRBD1 (6 bases). Trimming left V 1 base short and J 3 bases short, with 10 bases between. The length of the CDR3 is 14 residues. The CDR3 DNA reads as TGTGCCAGCAGTTTAGGACAGGACCGCTACGAGCAGTACTTC. This gives the protein CASSLGQDRYEQYF.

The chain is built from TRBV15 and TRBJ1-6; D is unclear. Germline lookup yields CDR1 LNHNV and CDR2 YYDKDF (reference sequence). The CDR3 has 12 amino acids. Trimming pared 0 bases from V and 10 bases from J, leaving 4 bases between. CDR3 DNA sequence: TGTGCCACCAGCAGAGATAGGTCACCCCTCCACTTT. Protein: CATSRDRSPLHF.

V is TRBV12-3 or TRBV12-4 and J is TRBJ2-7; D ambiguous. This CDR3 region has 13 residues. The V and J ends lost 3 bases and 3 bases respectively, with 9 bases between them. This chain's CDR3 is CASSFASNYEQYF. The CDR3 DNA reads TGTGCCAGCAGTTTCGCGTCTAACTACGAGCAGTACTTC.

This clonotype was picked up many times. This chain joins TRBV7-3 and TRBJ2-2; TRBD1 aligns across 8 bases. The CDR3 covers 14 residues. Germline CDR1 SGHTA, CDR2 FQGTGA. The junction had 2 bases not matched to a gene; V was cut back by 5 bases and J by 3 bases. The CDR3 coding sequence is TGTGCCAGCAGCCCGGACAGGGACACCGGGGAGCTGTTTTTT. Translated, it gives CASSPDRDTGELFF.

The chain joins TRBV10-3 to TRBJ2-2, with 8 bases lining up with TRBD1. Germline V gives CDR1 ENHRY, CDR2 SYGVKD. This CDR3 contains 15 residues. The junction had 5 bases not matched to a gene; V was cut back by 6 bases and J by 2 bases. The chain's CDR3 is CAIRRQGINTGELFF. CDR3 sequence (DNA): TGTGCCATCAGGAGACAGGGGATAAACACCGGGGAGCTGTTTTTT.

This sequence joins TRBV12-3 or TRBV12-4 and TRBJ2-7; no reliable D call. CDR3 length equals 14 residues. V was clipped by 8 bases and J by 2 bases, with 16 bases between them. The CDR3 loop reads CASAQTNPPYEQYF. Here the CDR3 DNA reads TGTGCCAGCGCTCAGACGAATCCACCCTACGAGCAGTACTTC.

This chain uses TRBV11-2 with TRBJ2-3; D is uncertain. The CDR3 consists of 13 residues. Trimming took off 7 bases at V and 4 bases at J, with 12 bases between the two ends. The V gene's germline CDR1 is SGHAT and CDR2 FQNNGV. The CDR3 region is CASNRGIADTQYF. DNA for the CDR3: TGTGCCAGCAACCGTGGGATTGCAGATACGCAGTATTTT.

The chain employs TRBV20-1 and TRBJ1-6; D is uncertain. With 6 bases removed from V and 7 bases from J, the gap between germline ends came to 16 bases. The length of the CDR3 is 14 residues. Germline V CDR1 and CDR2: DFQATT, SNEGSKA (reference sequence). CDR3 protein: CSAPTPTGNSPLHF. In nucleotides, the CDR3 is TGCAGTGCGCCGACACCGACGGGAAATTCACCCCTCCACTTT.

This clonotype was picked up many times. The chain employs TRBV29-1 and TRBJ2-4; no firm D call. Trimming left V 7 bases short and J 2 bases short, with 24 bases between. The CDR3 has 17 residues. Per germline, CDR1 SQVTM and CDR2 ANQGSEA. CDR3 DNA: TGCAGCGGCATTCTGCCTCCAGGTGGAATATCCAAAAACATTCAGTACTTC. It encodes CSGILPPGGISKNIQYF.